This entry concerns a single T cell receptor beta chain. PBMCs came from 10 ml fresh peripheral blood. The data originate from a study of T cells in Graves' hyperthyroidism and ophthalmopathy. Overall study: Before any treatment, at initial diagnosis, peripheral blood was collected.

Using RNA transcripts as the source, TCR beta CDR3 regions were amplified. The HTBI primer set served for first-round RT-PCR of the TCR CDR3. TCRdb fed the multiplex PCR reads into MiXCR, producing one record per CDR3 protein. The sample holds 750,000 to 900,000 distinct CDR3 sequences, roughly 37% seen once. The CDR3 length is 14 residues. Germline loops: CDR1 SNHLY, CDR2 FYNNEI. Trimming cost V 8 bases and J 7 bases, with 15 bases left between them. The sequencing input was blood. The rearrangement uses TRBV2 and TRBJ1-6, with D perhaps matching TRBD1 (6 bases). The sequence came from a man younger than 35 with Graves' hyperthyroidism. CDR3 protein: CASHAGGLNSPLHF. In DNA, the CDR3 is TGTGCCAGCCATGCGGGGGGGCTGAATTCACCCCTCCACTTT. The whole variable domain, remainder taken from reference TRBV2 and TRBJ1-6, is EPEVTQTPSHQVTQMGQEVILRCVPISNHLYFYWYRQILGQKVEFLVSFYNNEISEKSEIFDDQFSVERPDGSNFTLKIRSTKLEDSAMYFCASHAGGLNSPLHFGNGTRLTVT.